These 27 T cell receptor beta chains came from one sample sequenced in a study of regulatory T cells in long-lasting Graves disease. To make TCR beta libraries, researchers used iRepertoire HTBI primers and Arm-PCR of CDR3 regions. Using its own MiXCR run on the multiplex PCR reads, TCRdb lists one record per CDR3 protein. The table has hundreds of thousands of distinct CDR3 sequences, about a sixth seen once; the top ten hold over 8.5%. The time point was: newly diagnosed GD, antithyroid drugs for less than 3 months. Generation of the TCR library employed RNA extracted from PBMCs. In addition, the sample was reused for a study of T cells in Graves' hyperthyroidism and ophthalmopathy.

This material consisted of peripheral blood mononuclear cells (PBMCs), taken at new diagnosis, from a patient treated with antithyroid drugs. Source of these receptors: a woman in her twenties or thirties with Graves disease.

Comments on this clonotype: The likely explanation is a read error, given a far larger clone one base away. The V and J genes are TRBV7-2 and TRBJ2-1, with 8 bases matching TRBD1. This CDR3 spans 15 amino acids. CDR1 and CDR2 from the germline V gene are SGHTA and FQGNSA. V was pared by 4 bases and J by 10 bases, with 12 bases of the junction left unmatched. The CDR3 sequence is CASSYRDRPFYEQFF. DNA for the CDR3: TGTGCCAGCAGCTACCGGGACAGGCCCTTCTACGAGCAGTTCTTC.

There are many counts of this clonotype. The chain combines TRBV5-1 with TRBJ1-1; 9 nucleotides align to TRBD1. The CDR3 covers 14 residues. Germline V CDR1 and CDR2: SGHRS, YFSETQ. V lost 10 bases and J lost 3; bases outside the gene matches: 10. CDR3 loop: CAVPSGTGHTEAFF. The CDR3 DNA reads as TGCGCCGTCCCGTCCGGGACAGGGCACACTGAAGCTTTCTTT. Combining the CDR3 with reference TRBV5-1 and TRBJ1-1 gives the whole variable domain KAGVTQTPRYLIKTRGQQVTLSCSPISGHRSVSWYQQTPGQGLQFLFEYFSETQRNKGNFPGRFSGRQFSNSRSEMNVSTLELGDSALYLCAVPSGTGHTEAFFGQGTRLTVV.

This clonotype has a count of ten or more. The CDR3 region is CASSSTGQSTGNTIYF. DNA for the CDR3: TGTGCCAGCAGTTCCACCGGACAGAGTACTGGAAACACCATATATTTT. The chain has TRBV28 and TRBJ1-3; possibly TRBD1 for D (6 bases). V lost 4 bases to trimming and J lost 2 bases, with 15 bases between them. Germline CDR1 and CDR2: MDHEN and SYDVKM. This CDR3 region has 16 residues.

The rearrangement links TRBV2 to TRBJ1-5, with 10 bases that match TRBD1. The CDR3 is made up of 16 amino acids. Germline CDR1 reads SNHLY; CDR2 reads FYNNEI. V trimming: 7 bases; J trimming: 4 bases; junction bases outside the gene matches: 10. This CDR3 reads CASTQGQGILNQPQHF. CDR3 DNA: TGTGCCAGCACCCAGGGACAGGGGATACTTAATCAGCCCCAGCATTTT.

Ten or more counts support this clonotype. V gene TRBV27 combines with J gene TRBJ2-7, with TRBD1 matching over 9 bases. J gave up 3 bases and V 5 bases, and 8 bases lay outside the gene matches. CDR3 size: 15 residues. CDR1 is MNHEY, CDR2 SMNVEV, per germline (reference sequence). The CDR3 here is CASSTHRDRDYEQYF. DNA for the CDR3: TGTGCCAGCAGTACGCACCGGGACAGGGACTACGAGCAGTACTTC.

This clonotype has at least ten counts. The rearrangement links TRBV6-2 or TRBV6-3 to TRBJ2-5; TRBD1 matches at 12 bases. This CDR3 is 15 amino acids long. The V and J ends lost 7 bases and 4 bases, in that order; junction bases with no gene match: 7. Germline CDR1 MNHEY, CDR2 SVGEGT. The CDR3 protein is CASNTGQGAGETQYF. DNA of the CDR3: TGTGCCAGCAATACGGGACAGGGGGCGGGAGAGACCCAGTACTTC.

The chain is built from TRBV2 and TRBJ1-5; possibly TRBD1 for D (5 bases). In germline, CDR1 is SNHLY, CDR2 FYNNEI. The CDR3 has 13 residues. The ends were cut back, 1 base at V and 6 bases at J, with 7 bases in the middle. CDR3 sequence: CASSEEGTQPQHF. DNA for the CDR3: TGTGCCAGCAGTGAAGAGGGGACTCAGCCCCAGCATTTT.

This clonotype was counted ten times or more. The chain carries TRBV12-3 or TRBV12-4 and TRBJ1-1; TRBD1 might be the D (5 bases). V lost 3 bases and J 6 bases, leaving 23 bases between the germline ends. The CDR3 spans 17 residues. CDR3 residues: CASSLNIGAFGDAEAFF. Written as DNA, the CDR3 is TGTGCCAGCAGTTTGAATATTGGGGCCTTTGGGGACGCTGAAGCTTTCTTT.

In its sample, this clonotype was seen many times. This sequence joins TRBV10-3 and TRBJ2-5; D is uncertain. V lost 6 bases and J lost 5, with 25 bases in between. Germline V gene lookup returns CDR1 ENHRY and CDR2 SYGVKD. The CDR3 contains 17 residues. The CDR3 reads CAISGATMRNRNETQYF. As DNA, the CDR3 is TGTGCCATCAGCGGAGCTACCATGAGGAATAGGAATGAGACCCAGTACTTC.

There are many counts of this clonotype. The chain has TRBV12-3 or TRBV12-4 and TRBJ2-3, with D possibly matching TRBD2 (6 bases). The CDR3 is made up of 17 amino acids. V was cut by 2 bases and J by 0 bases, with 15 bases left in between. In DNA form, the CDR3 reads TGTGCCAGCAGTTTAAACCCTAGCGTAGCTAGCACAGATACGCAGTATTTT. Residues: CASSLNPSVASTDTQYF.

V usage is TRBV5-1 and J usage is TRBJ2-1; D unclear. V was cut by 0 bases and J by 5 bases, with 12 bases left in between. CDR3 size: 15 residues. Germline lookup yields CDR1 SGHRS and CDR2 YFSETQ. CDR3 protein: CASSLGSSMNNEQFF. CDR3 in DNA: TGCGCCAGCAGCTTGGGCTCCAGTATGAACAATGAGCAGTTCTTC.

This clonotype was seen at least ten times. The rearrangement joins TRBV7-8 to TRBJ1-1; D remains ambiguous. In germline, CDR1 is SGHVS, CDR2 FQNEAQ. The CDR3 consists of 13 residues. Trimming removed 5 bases from V and 0 bases from J, with 7 bases in between. Here the CDR3 DNA reads TGTGCCAGCAGCGCCACCATGAACACTGAAGCTTTCTTT. Translation: CASSATMNTEAFF.

This clonotype was counted only a few times. The rearrangement uses TRBV10-1 and TRBJ1-4; tentatively, D is TRBD1 (6 bases). The V gene's germline CDR1 is WNHNN and CDR2 SYGVQD (reference sequence). The V end lost 0 bases, the J end lost 5 bases, and 7 bases lay between the germline ends. The CDR3 spans 14 residues. CDR3 in amino acids: CASSESGTNEKLFF. DNA for the CDR3: TGCGCCAGCAGTGAGTCCGGGACAAATGAAAAACTGTTTTTT.

Remarks on this clonotype: A clone one base away is much larger, so this may be a read error. The rearrangement links TRBV10-3 to TRBJ2-1; TRBD2 agrees at 7 bases. The CDR3 has 16 amino acids. The V gene's germline CDR1 is ENHRY and CDR2 SYGVKD. The V gene end was trimmed by 6 bases and the J gene end by 0 bases; junction bases not matched to a gene: 8. The CDR3 bases are TGTGCCATCAGCGGGGGGAGCGGCCCCTCCTACAATGAGCAGTTCTTC. It translates to CAISGGSGPSYNEQFF.

The table lists this clonotype with many counts. V is TRBV28 and J is TRBJ2-4; either TRBD1 or TRBD2 may fit D (6 bases each). CDR1 is MDHEN and CDR2 is SYDVKM in the germline V gene. Trimming left V 3 bases short and J 0 bases short, with 18 bases between. The CDR3 totals 18 residues. CDR3 residues: CASSFPKGGRLAKNIQYF. The CDR3 nucleotides are TGTGCCAGCAGTTTCCCAAAGGGGGGTCGACTAGCCAAAAACATTCAGTACTTC.

Comments on this clonotype: A far larger clone differs by one base, so this is likely a read error. Here the CDR3 omits its conserved ending phenylalanine or tryptophan, so a read error is the likely source. J is TRBJ1-1 and V is TRBV18; D is undetermined. The CDR3 extends over 13 amino acids. V gave up 8 bases and J gave up 1 base, with 11 bases separating them. The germline V gene has CDR1 KGHSH and CDR2 LQKENI. CDR3: CASSYSRNTEAFS. The CDR3 DNA follows: TGTGCCAGCAGTTACTCGAGGAACACTGAAGCTTTCTCT.

This clonotype was observed many times. This sequence joins TRBV12-3 or TRBV12-4 and TRBJ2-7; 7 nucleotides match TRBD1. Unmatched junction bases numbered 8, after V lost 6 bases and J lost 3 bases. The CDR3 is 14 amino acids. CDR3 in amino acids: CASSTLTGIYEQYF. The DNA for the CDR3 is TGTGCCAGCAGCACTCTGACAGGGATCTACGAGCAGTACTTC.

The sample holds a few counts of this clonotype. The chain uses TRBV5-6 and TRBJ1-2, with D perhaps TRBD1 (6 bases). V was shortened by 4 bases and J by 4 bases, with 11 bases between the two germline ends. The CDR3 covers 13 residues. The germline V gene encodes CDR1 SGHDT and CDR2 YYEEEE. The CDR3 nucleotides are TGTGCCAGCAGCCGGGACATAGTCTATGGCTACACCTTC. This codes for CASSRDIVYGYTF.

This clonotype showed up many times. This rearrangement joins TRBV6-5 to TRBJ1-1; TRBD1 is a possible D gene (5 bases). V lost 2 bases and J lost 3, with 10 bases in between. From germline, CDR1 is MNHEY and CDR2 SVGAGI. There are 14 residues in the CDR3. CDR3 sequence: CASSYEVRDTEAFF. The CDR3 coding sequence is TGTGCCAGCAGTTACGAAGTCAGGGACACTGAAGCTTTCTTT.

This clonotype was counted many times. The rearrangement links TRBV14 to TRBJ2-1, with 14 bases lining up with TRBD2. Germline-derived CDR1 and CDR2 are SGHDN and FVKESK. The CDR3 has 16 amino acids. After removal of 1 base from V and 9 bases from J, the junction contained 5 bases not matched to a gene. Here the CDR3 DNA reads TGTGCCAGCAGCCAAGGCGGGACTAGCGGGAGAAGTGAGCAGTTCTTC. Residues: CASSQGGTSGRSEQFF.

The CDR3 sequence: CASSGLAGVRETQYF. As DNA, the CDR3 is TGTGCCAGCAGCGGACTAGCGGGAGTACGGGAGACCCAGTACTTC. The genes are TRBV7-6 and TRBJ2-5, with 13 bases that match TRBD2. Germline V gives CDR1 SGHVS, CDR2 FNYEAQ. The trim removed 5 bases at V and 5 bases at J, leaving 5 bases unmatched. This CDR3 is 15 amino acids long. Looking up the rest from reference TRBV7-6 and TRBJ2-5 gives the full variable domain: GAGVSQSPRYKVTKRGQDVALRCDPISGHVSLYWYRQALGQGPEFLTYFNYEAQQDKSGLPNDRFSAERPEGSISTLTIQRTEQRDSAMYRCASSGLAGVRETQYFGPGTRLLVL.

This clonotype was observed many times. The chain uses TRBV11-2 and TRBJ1-2; a weak D match, TRBD1 (5 bases). Germline V lookup: CDR1 SGHAT, CDR2 FQNNGV. The length of the CDR3 is 16 residues. Between the trimmed V and J ends, which lost 5 bases and 0 bases, there was a span of 16 bases. CDR3 in amino acids: CASSPLRWDSNYGYTF. CDR3 DNA sequence: TGTGCCAGCAGCCCCCTACGTTGGGACTCTAACTATGGCTACACCTTC.

Here the CDR3 DNA reads TGTGCCATCAGTGGGCTTGGAGAGACTAGCGGTAACAATGAGCAGTTCTTC. Translating gives CAISGLGETSGNNEQFF. The chain links TRBV10-3 to TRBJ2-1, with TRBD2 matching over 9 bases. Germline values: CDR1 ENHRY, CDR2 SYGVKD. This CDR3 is 17 amino acids long. Germline trimming cut 4 bases from V and 5 bases from J; bases unmatched to any gene: 12.

This clonotype was detected many times. J is TRBJ2-1 and V is TRBV11-1; 8 bases map to TRBD2. Trimming cost V 2 bases and J 4 bases; bases outside gene matches: 7. This CDR3 has 16 amino acids. The germline gives CDR1 SGHAT, CDR2 FQDESV (reference sequence). CDR3: CASSLLRGRRYNEQFF. DNA for the CDR3: TGTGCCAGCAGCTTATTGCGCGGGAGGCGTTACAATGAGCAGTTCTTC.

This clonotype was recorded at least ten times. The gene calls are TRBV2 and TRBJ2-1; unclear D gene. The ends were cut back, 4 bases at V and 4 bases at J, with 8 bases in the middle. The CDR3 has 13 residues. Germline V gene data show CDR1 as SNHLY and CDR2 as FYNNEI. CDR3 sequence (DNA): TGTGCCAGCAGTGGCGAACTATACAATGAGCAGTTCTTC. This codes for CASSGELYNEQFF.

This clonotype came up many times. This rearrangement joins TRBV11-2 to TRBJ2-7; possibly TRBD1 for D (6 bases). The CDR3 spans 14 residues. The V and J ends lost 5 bases and 3 bases respectively, with 14 bases between them. CDR1 is SGHAT, CDR2 FQNNGV, per germline. The CDR3 DNA reads TGTGCCAGCAGCCCGGCGTCAGGGGACTACGAGCAGTACTTC. Translation: CASSPASGDYEQYF.

This clonotype was counted ten times or more. CDR3 loop: CASRFRGFDTEAFF. CDR3 nucleotide sequence: TGTGCCAGCAGATTCAGGGGTTTCGACACTGAAGCTTTCTTT. The V gene is TRBV7-2, the J gene TRBJ1-1; tentatively, D is TRBD1 (6 bases). The CDR3 consists of 14 residues. V lost 6 bases to trimming and J lost 3 bases, with 14 bases between them. Germline lookup yields CDR1 SGHTA and CDR2 FQGNSA.